Below are 25 T cell receptor beta chains sequenced from a single sample in a study of cytomegalovirus exposure and HLA in healthy donors. 60 Vbeta and 13 Jbeta primers were used in PCR. Generated by immunoSEQ multiplex PCR, the TCRdb table keeps only in-frame clones and is missing some. With approximately 70,000 clones in the sample, the ten largest clones hold approximately 3.6%. The sequenced sample was PBMCs. These receptor sequences come from a female donor in good health and CMV-seropositive.

The rearrangement uses TRBV28 and TRBJ2-3; tentative D call: TRBD2 (6 bases). From germline, CDR1 is MDHEN and CDR2 SYDVKM. V lost 6 bases, J lost 1 base, and 20 bases lay in between. CDR3 size: 17 residues. CDR3: CASSPLGTGARTDTQYF. The DNA of the CDR3 is TGTGCCAGCAGCCCACTGGGGACGGGAGCGCGCACAGATACGCAGTATTTT.

This chain uses TRBV6-6 with TRBJ2-7; D remains ambiguous. Trimming shortened V by 6 bases and J by 9 bases, and 18 bases separated the two germline ends. The CDR3 covers 13 residues. Germline V gene data show CDR1 as MNHNY and CDR2 as SVGAGI (reference sequence). For the CDR3, the DNA is TGTGCCAGCAGCCGTTTGACGGGTTCCGGGCAGTACTTC. Translation gives CASSRLTGSGQYF.

The genes are TRBV4-1 and TRBJ1-1; 8 bases are a match to TRBD1. Unmatched junction bases numbered 8, after V lost 1 base and J lost 4 bases. Germline CDR1 reads MGHRA; CDR2 reads YSYEKL. The CDR3 spans 16 residues. The CDR3, as DNA: TGCGCCAGCAGCCAAGTGGAACAGGGGGGGATCACTGAAGCTTTCTTT. This sequence encodes CASSQVEQGGITEAFF.

The chain is built from TRBV6-4 and TRBJ2-1; 11 bases are shared with TRBD2. Per germline, CDR1 MRHNA and CDR2 SNTAGT. Trimming at V came to 1 base and at J to 6 bases, leaving 2 bases not matched to a gene. The CDR3 spans 15 residues. The CDR3, as DNA: TGTGCCAGCAGTGACTTAGCGGGGGGGGCCAATGAGCAGTTCTTC. It specifies CASSDLAGGANEQFF.

The V and J genes are TRBV18 and TRBJ1-1, with 7 bases identical to TRBD1. From germline, CDR1 is KGHSH and CDR2 LQKENI. The CDR3 length is 17 residues. V gave up 3 bases and J gave up 1 base; unmatched junction bases: 11. CDR3 amino acids: CASSPTPGTDPNTEAFF. Written as DNA, the CDR3 is TGTGCCAGCTCACCCACTCCCGGGACAGACCCGAACACTGAAGCTTTCTTT.

This chain joins TRBV4-1 and TRBJ2-7; D perhaps matches TRBD2 (6 bases). The germline V gene has CDR1 MGHRA and CDR2 YSYEKL. V lost 3 bases, J lost 2 bases, and 14 bases lay in between. This CDR3 comprises 15 residues. The CDR3 sequence is CASSQMGLAAYEQYF. CDR3 DNA: TGCGCCAGCAGCCAGATGGGACTCGCAGCCTACGAGCAGTACTTC.

Turning to this clone: Other nucleotide sequences in the sample specify the same CDR3. V and J are TRBV19 and TRBJ1-2; TRBD1 aligns across 9 bases. This CDR3 is 14 amino acids long. The germline V gene has CDR1 LNHDA and CDR2 SQIVND (reference sequence). V gave up 3 bases and J gave up 7 bases; unmatched junction bases: 6. This chain's CDR3 is CASSIPRDRAGYTF. In DNA form, the CDR3 reads TGTGCCAGTAGTATCCCCCGGGACAGGGCTGGCTACACCTTC.

The chain has TRBV29-1 and TRBJ2-3, with 9 bases aligning to TRBD1. Germline CDR1 reads SQVTM; CDR2 reads ANQGSEA. The CDR3 extends over 14 amino acids. Trimming at V came to 6 bases and at J to 0 bases, leaving 4 bases not matched to a gene. For the CDR3, the DNA is TGCAGCGTGGAGACAGGGGGAAGCACAGATACGCAGTATTTT. It yields the protein CSVETGGSTDTQYF.

This chain connects TRBV6-1 to TRBJ2-7; TRBD2 is a possible D gene (6 bases). CDR1 and CDR2 from the germline V gene are MNHNS and SASEGT. The CDR3 is made up of 15 amino acids. V was pared by 2 bases and J by 2 bases, with 13 bases between. The CDR3 region is CASSEWSGGAYEQYF. In nucleotides, the CDR3 is TGTGCCAGCAGTGAATGGTCAGGCGGGGCCTACGAGCAGTACTTC.

The chain couples TRBV5-1 to TRBJ2-5; D is perhaps TRBD1 (5 bases). V lost 0 bases and J 5 bases, leaving 11 bases between the germline ends. The CDR3 runs to 14 residues. Germline V gene data show CDR1 as SGHRS and CDR2 as YFSETQ. In nucleotides, the CDR3 is TGCGCCAGCAGCTTGGAGGGGATGCTGGAGACCCAGTACTTC. It yields the protein CASSLEGMLETQYF.

The chain employs TRBV5-1 and TRBJ2-7, with 8 positions matching TRBD1. CDR3 length: 13 amino acids. Germline V gene lookup returns CDR1 SGHRS and CDR2 YFSETQ. Germline trimming cut 4 bases from V and 3 bases from J; bases unmatched to any gene: 3. The CDR3: CASSNTGGYEQYF. The CDR3 nucleotides read TGCGCCAGCAGCAATACAGGGGGCTACGAGCAGTACTTC.

The J gene is TRBJ2-3, the V gene TRBV9; 8 bases match TRBD1. Germline loops: CDR1 SGDLS, CDR2 YYNGEE. V dropped 4 bases and J dropped 3; count of bases not matched to a gene: 7. This CDR3 contains 15 residues. This chain's CDR3 is CASSPIGQGTDTQYF. CDR3 DNA: TGTGCCAGCAGCCCCATAGGACAGGGAACAGATACGCAGTATTTT.

The chain combines TRBV6-5 with TRBJ1-3; D is possibly TRBD1 (6 bases). V shed 5 bases and J shed 4 bases, with 12 bases lying between them. This CDR3 region has 14 residues. Germline assignment: CDR1 MNHEY and CDR2 SVGAGI. The CDR3 loop reads CASSLQRGGNTIYF. DNA for the CDR3: TGTGCCAGCAGTCTCCAAAGGGGGGGAAACACCATATATTTT.

The rearrangement links TRBV7-9 to TRBJ1-1, with TRBD1 matching 10 bases. Germline values: CDR1 SEHNR, CDR2 FQNEAQ (reference sequence). V lost 4 bases, J lost 4 bases, and 6 bases stayed unmatched. The CDR3 is 15 residues long. The CDR3 here is CASSSWTGGSTEAFF. In DNA, the CDR3 is TGTGCCAGCAGCTCGTGGACAGGGGGGAGCACTGAAGCTTTCTTT.

V usage is TRBV11-3 and J usage is TRBJ2-7; TRBD2 matches 7 bases. Germline trimming cut 1 base from V and 3 bases from J; bases unmatched to any gene: 0. Germline V CDR1 and CDR2: SGHNT, YENEEA. The CDR3 runs to 13 residues. The CDR3 DNA follows: TGTGCCAGCAGCTTAGGCGGGAGCTACGAGCAGTACTTC. Encoded protein: CASSLGGSYEQYF.

The chain combines TRBV9 with TRBJ1-1; TRBD1 might be the D (6 bases). Germline V lookup: CDR1 SGDLS, CDR2 YYNGEE. Trimming stripped 4 bases from V and 1 base from J, with 11 bases between. The CDR3 has 14 amino acids. In DNA, the CDR3 is TGTGCCAGCAGCCTTCGACAGGAGAACACTGAAGCTTTCTTT. As protein: CASSLRQENTEAFF.

The chain combines TRBV7-7 with TRBJ2-1; 8 bases are shared with TRBD2. The CDR3 sequence is 14 residues long. Germline CDR1 and CDR2: SSHAT and FNYEAQ (reference sequence). CDR3 bases: TGTGCTAGCGGGGTAGGGGGACGCGACAATGAGCAGTTCTTC. It specifies CASGVGGRDNEQFF.

The chain couples TRBV5-6 to TRBJ1-4; D may be TRBD1 (6 bases). The CDR3 runs to 14 residues. Trimming shortened V by 4 bases and J by 8 bases, and 15 bases separated the two germline ends. Germline V gene sequence: CDR1 SGHDT, CDR2 YYEEEE. The CDR3 protein is CASSLRGALEKLFF. CDR3 DNA sequence: TGTGCCAGCAGCCTTCGGGGGGCTTTGGAAAAACTGTTTTTT.

The chain carries TRBV5-1 and TRBJ1-5; D gene unclear. Trimming cost V 0 bases and J 1 base, with 8 bases left between them. The CDR3 is 15 amino acids. CDR1 is SGHRS, CDR2 YFSETQ, per germline. The CDR3 DNA sequence: TGCGCCAGCAGCTTGGCCTCGGGGAGCAATCAGCCCCAGCATTTT. The encoded protein is CASSLASGSNQPQHF.

This chain links TRBV9 with TRBJ1-4; no clear D gene. V was cut by 4 bases and J by 0 bases, with 16 bases left in between. The CDR3 has 17 residues. CDR1 is SGDLS, CDR2 YYNGEE, per germline. The CDR3: CASSRWATRTTNEKLFF. The DNA for the CDR3 is TGTGCCAGCAGCAGATGGGCAACTCGTACAACTAATGAAAAACTGTTTTTT.

This chain links TRBV9 with TRBJ2-5, with D possibly TRBD2 on 5 matching bases. Looked up from germline, CDR1 is SGDLS and CDR2 is YYNGEE. V lost 8 bases to trimming and J lost 3 bases, with 11 bases between them. The CDR3 is 12 residues long. The CDR3: CARAEGEETQYF. DNA of the CDR3: TGTGCCAGAGCCGAGGGAGAAGAGACCCAGTACTTC.

The CDR3 reads CASSRIQGTSGIGSYNEQFF. As DNA, the CDR3 is TGTGCCAGTAGTAGGATTCAGGGGACTAGCGGGATAGGCTCCTACAATGAGCAGTTCTTC. The chain uses TRBV19 and TRBJ2-1, with 13 bases fitting TRBD2. CDR1 and CDR2 (germline): LNHDA, SQIVND (reference sequence). With V trimmed by 4 bases and J by 0 bases, 12 bases remained unmatched. This CDR3 comprises 20 residues.

V and J are TRBV7-2 and TRBJ2-5, with TRBD2 matching over 12 bases. V lost 0 bases to trimming and J lost 1 base; unmatched junction nucleotides: 3. In germline, CDR1 is SGHTA, CDR2 FQGNSA. The CDR3 consists of 17 residues. The CDR3 region is CASSLALGLAGQETQYF. CDR3 nucleotide sequence: TGTGCCAGCAGCTTAGCGCTGGGACTAGCGGGCCAAGAGACCCAGTACTTC.

The chain couples TRBV5-1 to TRBJ2-3; tentative D call: TRBD1 (6 bases). Trimming removed 5 bases from V and 3 bases from J, with 16 bases in between. Germline-derived CDR1 and CDR2 are SGHRS and YFSETQ. The CDR3 runs to 15 residues. CDR3 bases: TGCGCCAGCAGGTTAGGGGGTGCCTTGACAGATACGCAGTATTTT. Translated: CASRLGGALTDTQYF.

V and J are TRBV6-1 and TRBJ2-7; D ambiguous. Deletions cut 4 bases from V and 4 bases from J, with 11 bases between. Looked up from germline, CDR1 is MNHNS and CDR2 is SASEGT. This CDR3 has 13 amino acids. The CDR3 sequence is CASSGPPSYEQYF. The CDR3 DNA sequence: TGTGCCAGCAGTGGCCCCCCGAGTTACGAGCAGTACTTC.